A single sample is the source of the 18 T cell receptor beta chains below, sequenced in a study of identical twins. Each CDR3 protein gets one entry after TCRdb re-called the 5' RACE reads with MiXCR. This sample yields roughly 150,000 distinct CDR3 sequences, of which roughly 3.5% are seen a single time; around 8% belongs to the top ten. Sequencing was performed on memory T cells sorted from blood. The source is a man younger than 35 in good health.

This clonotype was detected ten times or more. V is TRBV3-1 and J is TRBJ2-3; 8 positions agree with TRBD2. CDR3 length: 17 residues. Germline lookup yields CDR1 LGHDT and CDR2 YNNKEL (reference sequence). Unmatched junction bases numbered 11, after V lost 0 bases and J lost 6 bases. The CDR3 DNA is TGTGCCAGCAGCCAAGATCCCCTAGCGGGTATTCTTGATACGCAGTATTTT. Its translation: CASSQDPLAGILDTQYF.

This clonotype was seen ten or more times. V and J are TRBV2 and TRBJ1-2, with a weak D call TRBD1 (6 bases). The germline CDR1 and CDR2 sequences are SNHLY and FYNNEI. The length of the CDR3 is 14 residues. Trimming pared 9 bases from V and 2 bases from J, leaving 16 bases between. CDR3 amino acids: CARRGLTGNYGYTF. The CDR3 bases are TGTGCCAGACGGGGGCTGACGGGGAACTATGGCTACACCTTC.

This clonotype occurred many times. CDR3 sequence reads: CASSPSPGIRHTDTQYF. Written as DNA, the CDR3 is TGTGCCAGCAGCCCCAGTCCGGGGATTAGGCACACAGATACGCAGTATTTT. V gene TRBV9 combines with J gene TRBJ2-3, with a possible D match to TRBD2 (5 bases). The CDR3 extends over 17 amino acids. V lost 4 bases to trimming and J lost 2 bases, with 20 bases between them. From germline, CDR1 is SGDLS and CDR2 YYNGEE.

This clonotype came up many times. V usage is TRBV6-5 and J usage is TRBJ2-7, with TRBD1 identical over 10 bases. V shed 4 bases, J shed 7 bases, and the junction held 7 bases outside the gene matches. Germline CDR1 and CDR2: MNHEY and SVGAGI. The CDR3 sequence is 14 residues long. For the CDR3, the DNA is TGTGCCAGCAGTTCGGGGACAGGGGATTGGGAGCAGTACTTC. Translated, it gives CASSSGTGDWEQYF.

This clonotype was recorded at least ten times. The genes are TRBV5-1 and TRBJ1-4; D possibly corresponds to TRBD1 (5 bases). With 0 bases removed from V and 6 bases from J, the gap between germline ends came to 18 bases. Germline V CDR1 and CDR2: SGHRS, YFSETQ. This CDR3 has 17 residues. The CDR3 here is CASSLVPTGRRDEKLFF. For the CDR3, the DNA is TGCGCCAGCAGCTTGGTCCCGACGGGGCGGCGGGATGAAAAACTGTTTTTT.

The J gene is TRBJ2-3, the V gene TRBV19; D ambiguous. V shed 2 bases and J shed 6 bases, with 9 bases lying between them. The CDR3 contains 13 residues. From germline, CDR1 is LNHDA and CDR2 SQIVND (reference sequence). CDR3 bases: TGTGCCAGTAGTATAAGGTTTGGGGATACGCAGTATTTT. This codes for CASSIRFGDTQYF.

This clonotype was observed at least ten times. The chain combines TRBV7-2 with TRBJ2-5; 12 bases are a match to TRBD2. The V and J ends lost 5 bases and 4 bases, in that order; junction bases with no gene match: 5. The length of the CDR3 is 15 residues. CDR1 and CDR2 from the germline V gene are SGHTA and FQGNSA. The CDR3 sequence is CASSPASGRVETQYF. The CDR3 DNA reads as TGTGCCAGCAGCCCGGCTAGCGGGAGGGTAGAGACCCAGTACTTC.

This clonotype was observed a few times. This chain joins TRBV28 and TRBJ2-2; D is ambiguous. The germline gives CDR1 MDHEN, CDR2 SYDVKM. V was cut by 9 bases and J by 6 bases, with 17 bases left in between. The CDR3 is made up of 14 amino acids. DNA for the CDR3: TGTGCCAGTCTTACGAACTCGGCACCCGGGGAGCTGTTTTTT. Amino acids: CASLTNSAPGELFF.

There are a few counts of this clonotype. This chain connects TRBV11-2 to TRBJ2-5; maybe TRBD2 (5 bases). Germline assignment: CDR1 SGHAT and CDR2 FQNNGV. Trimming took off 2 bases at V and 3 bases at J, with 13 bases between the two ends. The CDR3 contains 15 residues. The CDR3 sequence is CASSLNLGREETQYF. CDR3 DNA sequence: TGTGCCAGCAGCTTAAACTTAGGGCGGGAAGAGACCCAGTACTTC.

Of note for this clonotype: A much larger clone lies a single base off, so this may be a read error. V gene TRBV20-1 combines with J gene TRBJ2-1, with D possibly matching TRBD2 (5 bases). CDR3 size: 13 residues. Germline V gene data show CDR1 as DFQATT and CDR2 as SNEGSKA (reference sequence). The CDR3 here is CSASRGRRSEQLF. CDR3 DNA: TGCAGTGCTAGTCGTGGGAGAAGGAGTGAGCAGCTCTTC.

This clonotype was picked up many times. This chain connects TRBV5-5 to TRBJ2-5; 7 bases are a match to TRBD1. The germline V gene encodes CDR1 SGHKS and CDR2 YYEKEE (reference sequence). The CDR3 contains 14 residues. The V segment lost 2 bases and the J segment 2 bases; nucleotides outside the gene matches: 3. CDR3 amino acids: CASSFGTAQETQYF. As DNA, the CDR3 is TGTGCCAGCAGCTTCGGGACAGCTCAAGAGACCCAGTACTTC.

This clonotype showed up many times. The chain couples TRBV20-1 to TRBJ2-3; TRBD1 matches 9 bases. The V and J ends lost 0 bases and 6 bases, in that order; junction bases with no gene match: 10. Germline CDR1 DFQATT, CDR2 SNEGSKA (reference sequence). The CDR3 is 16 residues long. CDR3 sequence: CSARDSTGGAVDTQYF. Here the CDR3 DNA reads TGCAGTGCTAGAGATTCGACAGGGGGGGCCGTGGATACGCAGTATTTT.

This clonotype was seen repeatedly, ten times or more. CDR3 region: CASSFDRGGTGELFF. The CDR3 region has the DNA TGTGCCAGCAGTTTCGACAGGGGGGGTACCGGGGAGCTGTTTTTT. The chain carries TRBV6-2 or TRBV6-3 and TRBJ2-2; 9 bases line up with TRBD1. The V gene end was trimmed by 4 bases and the J gene end by 5 bases; junction bases not matched to a gene: 5. Germline V CDR1 and CDR2: MNHEY, SVGEGT. The CDR3 has 15 residues.

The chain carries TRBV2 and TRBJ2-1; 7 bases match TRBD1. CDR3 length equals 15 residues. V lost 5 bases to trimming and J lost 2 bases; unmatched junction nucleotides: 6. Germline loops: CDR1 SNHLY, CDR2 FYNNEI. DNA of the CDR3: TGTGCCAGCAGTACAGACAGGGTCCCCTACAATGAGCAGTTCTTC. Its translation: CASSTDRVPYNEQFF.

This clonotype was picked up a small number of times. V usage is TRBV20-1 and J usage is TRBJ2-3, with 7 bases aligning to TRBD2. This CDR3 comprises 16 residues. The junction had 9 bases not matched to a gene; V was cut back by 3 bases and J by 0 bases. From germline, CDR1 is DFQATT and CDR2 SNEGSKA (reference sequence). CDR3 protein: CSASRASGASTDTQYF. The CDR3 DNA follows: TGCAGTGCTAGTCGGGCTAGCGGAGCGAGCACAGATACGCAGTATTTT.

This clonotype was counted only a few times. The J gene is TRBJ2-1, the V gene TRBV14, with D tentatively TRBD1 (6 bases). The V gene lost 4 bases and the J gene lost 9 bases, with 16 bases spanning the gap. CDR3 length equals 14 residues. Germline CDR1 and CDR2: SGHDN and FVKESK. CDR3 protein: CASSPAGAYLEQFF. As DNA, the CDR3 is TGTGCCAGCAGCCCGGCAGGGGCCTATCTTGAGCAGTTCTTC.

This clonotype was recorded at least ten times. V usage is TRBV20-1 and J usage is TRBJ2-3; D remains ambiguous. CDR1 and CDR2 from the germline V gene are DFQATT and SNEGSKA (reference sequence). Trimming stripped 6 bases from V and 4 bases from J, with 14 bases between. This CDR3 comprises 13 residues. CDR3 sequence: CSAHIGASDTQYF. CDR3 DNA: TGCAGTGCCCACATCGGTGCTTCAGATACGCAGTATTTT.

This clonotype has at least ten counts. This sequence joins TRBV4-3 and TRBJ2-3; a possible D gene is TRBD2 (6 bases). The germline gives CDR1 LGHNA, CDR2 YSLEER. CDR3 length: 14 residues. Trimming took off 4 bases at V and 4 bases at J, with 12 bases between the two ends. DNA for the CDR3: TGCGCCAGCAGCCTTTCGGGAGACGCAGATACGCAGTATTTT. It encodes CASSLSGDADTQYF.